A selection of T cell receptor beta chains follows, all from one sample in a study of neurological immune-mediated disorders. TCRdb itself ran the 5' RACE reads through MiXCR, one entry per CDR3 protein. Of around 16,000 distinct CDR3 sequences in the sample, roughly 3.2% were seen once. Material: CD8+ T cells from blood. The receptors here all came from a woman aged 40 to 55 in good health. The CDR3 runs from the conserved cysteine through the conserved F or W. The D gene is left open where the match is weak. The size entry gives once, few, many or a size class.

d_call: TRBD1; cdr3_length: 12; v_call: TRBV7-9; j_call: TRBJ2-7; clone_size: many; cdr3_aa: CASSSNRGEQYF; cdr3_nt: TGTGCCAGCAGCTCCAACAGGGGCGAGCAGTACTTC
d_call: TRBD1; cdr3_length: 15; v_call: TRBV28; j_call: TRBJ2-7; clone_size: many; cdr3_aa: CASSPWTGLDREQYF; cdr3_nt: TGTGCCAGCAGTCCCTGGACAGGGTTGGATCGCGAGCAGTACTTC
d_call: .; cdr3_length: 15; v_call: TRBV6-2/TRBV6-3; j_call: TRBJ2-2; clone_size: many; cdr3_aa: CASSYPGRVYGELFF; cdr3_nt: TGTGCCAGCAGTTACCCGGGACGGGTTTACGGGGAGCTGTTTTTT
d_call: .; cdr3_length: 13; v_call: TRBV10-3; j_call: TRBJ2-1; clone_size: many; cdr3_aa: CAISDLESPGAFF; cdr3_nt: TGTGCCATCAGCGATTTAGAGTCCCCGGGAGCGTTCTTC
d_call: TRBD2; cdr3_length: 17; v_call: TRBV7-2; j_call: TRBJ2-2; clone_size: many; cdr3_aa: CWEGPRLAGANTGELFF; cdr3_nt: TGTTGGGAGGGGCCCAGACTAGCGGGAGCAAACACCGGGGAGCTGTTTTTT
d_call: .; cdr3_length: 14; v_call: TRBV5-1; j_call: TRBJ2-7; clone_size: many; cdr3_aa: CASSLAGGLHEQYF; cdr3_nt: TGCGCCAGCAGCTTGGCTGGAGGACTTCACGAGCAGTACTTC
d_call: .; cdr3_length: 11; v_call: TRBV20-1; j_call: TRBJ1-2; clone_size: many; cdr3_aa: CSASRVDGYTF; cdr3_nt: TGCAGTGCTAGCAGGGTAGATGGCTACACCTTC
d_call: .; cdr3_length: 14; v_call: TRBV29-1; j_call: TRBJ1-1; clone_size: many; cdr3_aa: CSVIPQAWGPEAFF; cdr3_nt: TGCAGCGTTATCCCGCAGGCCTGGGGACCTGAAGCTTTCTTT